Following are 27 T cell receptor beta chains from one sample sequenced in a study of blood T cell repertoires in COVID-19. The assay was immunoSEQ multiplex PCR, and TCRdb's table has in-frame clones only and misses some. Here the sample spans about 180,000 clones, 80% to 90% being singletons. The sequenced material came from peripheral blood. All receptors come from a woman between 45 and 60 years old with acute or convalescent COVID-19.

This clone has only one observation. The chain is built from TRBV7-9 and TRBJ1-6; no clear D gene. This CDR3 region has 14 residues. The V end lost 3 bases, the J end lost 2 bases, and 5 bases lay between the germline ends. Germline CDR1 SEHNR, CDR2 FQNEAQ (reference sequence). As DNA, the CDR3 is TGTGCCAGCAGCTTGCAGGCCTATAATTCACCCCTCCACTTT. It specifies CASSLQAYNSPLHF.

The chain carries TRBV18 and TRBJ1-1; possibly TRBD1 for D (5 bases). Germline V gene lookup returns CDR1 KGHSH and CDR2 LQKENI. V was cut by 6 bases and J by 5 bases, with 16 bases left in between. The CDR3 has 14 residues. Here the CDR3 DNA reads TGTGCCAGCTCCAATGGCCAGGGAGGTACTGAAGCTTTCTTT. It is translated as CASSNGQGGTEAFF.

The rearrangement uses TRBV5-6 and TRBJ1-5, with a weak D call TRBD1 (5 bases). Trimming took 4 bases from V and 8 from J, leaving 13 bases between them. The germline CDR1 and CDR2 sequences are SGHDT and YYEEEE. This CDR3 has 13 residues. Here the CDR3 reads CASSKAGLEPQHF. In DNA form, the CDR3 reads TGTGCCAGCAGCAAGGCAGGGCTCGAGCCCCAGCATTTT.

This clone occurred once. The chain recombines TRBV19 with TRBJ2-7; TRBD2 matches 11 bases. The V segment lost 7 bases and the J segment 1 base; nucleotides outside the gene matches: 3. Germline V CDR1 and CDR2: LNHDA, SQIVND (reference sequence). CDR3 length: 14 amino acids. The chain's CDR3 is CASTTSGGSYEQYF. The CDR3 bases are TGTGCCAGTACCACTAGCGGGGGTTCCTACGAGCAGTACTTC.

For the CDR3, the DNA is TGTGCCAGTAGTATAAGTCCGGGGGAATATGGCTACACCTTC. Its translation: CASSISPGEYGYTF. V and J are TRBV19 and TRBJ1-2, with a possible D match to TRBD1 (5 bases). Germline CDR1 reads LNHDA; CDR2 reads SQIVND (reference sequence). The CDR3 has 14 amino acids. Trimming took off 2 bases at V and 5 bases at J, with 12 bases between the two ends.

This clone came up once. CDR3 bases: TGTGCAAGTCGCTTAGCGCTACAGGGGGCGGGCAATCAGCCCCAGCATTTT. It is translated as CASRLALQGAGNQPQHF. The rearrangement links TRBV12-2 to TRBJ1-5; the table calls TRBD1, which could not be checked here. TRBV12-2 is a pseudogene. The CDR3 extends over 17 amino acids.

This chain uses TRBV7-2 with TRBJ2-5; 7 positions agree with TRBD2. The ends lost 1 base at V and 3 bases at J; junction bases unmatched: 5. The CDR3 has 15 residues. The germline V gene encodes CDR1 SGHTA and CDR2 FQGNSA. CDR3: CASSLVALAEETQYF. Written as DNA, the CDR3 is TGTGCCAGCAGCTTAGTGGCCCTAGCGGAAGAGACCCAGTACTTC.

The chain carries TRBV10-3 and TRBJ1-1, with 9 bases fitting TRBD1. The germline gives CDR1 ENHRY, CDR2 SYGVKD. The trim removed 7 bases at V and 0 bases at J, leaving 3 bases unmatched. The CDR3 sequence is 14 residues long. Here the CDR3 DNA reads TGTGCCATCACTGACAGGGGGGTGAACACTGAAGCTTTCTTT. Amino acids: CAITDRGVNTEAFF.

The chain carries TRBV7-9 and TRBJ1-1; D is unclear. The germline CDR1 and CDR2 sequences are SEHNR and FQNEAQ (reference sequence). This CDR3 is 16 amino acids long. V lost 5 bases and J 1 base, leaving 17 bases between the germline ends. The CDR3 spells CASSLTLRQPNTEAFF. Written as DNA, the CDR3 is TGTGCCAGCAGCCTGACTTTGAGGCAGCCGAACACTGAAGCTTTCTTT. Full variable domain (missing parts from reference TRBV7-9 and TRBJ1-1): DTGVSQNPRHKITKRGQNVTFRCDPISEHNRLYWYRQTLGQGPEFLTYFQNEAQLEKSRLLSDRFSAERPKGSFSTLEIQRTEQGDSAMYLCASSLTLRQPNTEAFFGQGTRLTVV.

V gene TRBV5-1 combines with J gene TRBJ2-5; D unresolved. V lost 5 bases to trimming and J lost 5 bases, with 13 bases between them. There are 13 residues in the CDR3. Germline CDR1 reads SGHRS; CDR2 reads YFSETQ. In nucleotides, the CDR3 is TGCGCCAGCAGACCTACGGCCGGGGAGACCCAGTACTTC. As protein: CASRPTAGETQYF.

The J gene is TRBJ1-4, the V gene TRBV7-2; D is possibly TRBD1 (6 bases). This CDR3 has 16 amino acids. V lost 4 bases and J 5 bases, leaving 17 bases between the germline ends. Germline lookup yields CDR1 SGHTA and CDR2 FQGNSA. CDR3 DNA sequence: TGTGCCAGCAGCTCCCAGCCACAGGGACAAAATGAAAAACTGTTTTTT. Translating gives CASSSQPQGQNEKLFF.

The V call is TRBV7-6, the J call TRBJ2-5; D perhaps matches TRBD1 (5 bases). V was shortened by 4 bases and J by 5 bases, with 11 bases between the two germline ends. CDR3 size: 13 residues. CDR1 is SGHVS, CDR2 FNYEAQ, per germline. This CDR3 is CASSSREGETQYF. The CDR3 nucleotides are TGTGCCAGCAGCTCCAGGGAAGGGGAGACCCAGTACTTC.

This clone was observed once. This chain joins TRBV19 and TRBJ2-5, with 7 bases matching TRBD1. The CDR3 is 13 residues long. The V and J ends lost 5 bases and 1 base, in that order; junction bases with no gene match: 1. In germline, CDR1 is LNHDA, CDR2 SQIVND (reference sequence). In nucleotides, the CDR3 is TGTGCCAGTAGTGGGACAGCCCAAGAGACCCAGTACTTC. Translated, it gives CASSGTAQETQYF.

The rearrangement links TRBV6-4 to TRBJ2-5; D possibly corresponds to TRBD2 (6 bases). Trimming took 8 bases from V and 10 from J, leaving 23 bases between them. The CDR3 runs 14 residues. CDR1 and CDR2 from the germline V gene are MRHNA and SNTAGT. DNA of the CDR3: TGTGCCAGCTTCTTGGGCGGGGCCCCTAAGGACCAGTACTTC. Encoded protein: CASFLGGAPKDQYF.

V and J are TRBV5-1 and TRBJ1-6; 8 bases match TRBD1. The CDR3 loop spans 15 amino acids. V dropped 5 bases and J dropped 7; count of bases not matched to a gene: 8. CDR1 is SGHRS, CDR2 YFSETQ, per germline. The CDR3 reads CASREGQGFNSPLHF. CDR3 bases: TGCGCCAGCAGGGAAGGACAGGGTTTCAATTCACCCCTCCACTTT.

The gene calls are TRBV10-3 and TRBJ2-3, with 11 bases aligning to TRBD2. Germline V gives CDR1 ENHRY, CDR2 SYGVKD. The CDR3 spans 15 residues. Trimming cost V 4 bases and J 3 bases; bases outside gene matches: 3. CDR3 bases: TGTGCCATCAGTGCCCGGACTAGCGGGACAGATACGCAGTATTTT. This gives the protein CAISARTSGTDTQYF.

This chain links TRBV29-1 with TRBJ2-7, with D hard to call. V gave up 5 bases and J gave up 2 bases, with 7 bases separating them. Looked up from germline, CDR1 is SQVTM and CDR2 is ANQGSEA. This CDR3 comprises 11 residues. CDR3 sequence: CSVLTAYEQYF. The CDR3 DNA reads as TGCAGCGTTCTTACAGCCTACGAGCAGTACTTC.

The genes are TRBV2 and TRBJ1-4; 12 bases map to TRBD1. Trimming cost V 5 bases and J 10 bases; bases outside gene matches: 14. Per germline, CDR1 SNHLY and CDR2 FYNNEI. The CDR3 consists of 17 residues. The CDR3 DNA sequence: TGTGCCAGCAGTTCCGGGACAGGGGGCGCGGGTGTGGCAAAACTGTTTTTT. Translated: CASSSGTGGAGVAKLFF.

V is TRBV7-9 and J is TRBJ1-5; D gene ambiguous. Between the trimmed V and J ends, which lost 5 bases and 7 bases, there was a span of 9 bases. Germline V lookup: CDR1 SEHNR, CDR2 FQNEAQ (reference sequence). CDR3 length equals 12 residues. In DNA, the CDR3 is TGTGCCAGCAGCCGTGGAGGCCAGCCCCAGCATTTT. Its translation is CASSRGGQPQHF.

This clone was seen just once. The chain recombines TRBV2 with TRBJ1-3; tentative D call: TRBD1 (6 bases). Trimming shortened V by 5 bases and J by 4 bases, and 18 bases separated the two germline ends. The length of the CDR3 is 16 residues. Per the germline V gene, CDR1 is SNHLY and CDR2 is FYNNEI. CDR3 sequence reads: CASSFPRQDWGNTIYF. DNA for the CDR3: TGTGCCAGCAGTTTTCCCCGACAGGACTGGGGAAACACCATATATTTT.

The rearrangement uses TRBV25-1 and TRBJ1-5; unclear D gene. V shed 2 bases and J shed 3 bases, with 11 bases lying between them. Germline loops: CDR1 MGHDK, CDR2 SYGVNS. This CDR3 has 15 amino acids. The CDR3 nucleotides read TGTGCCAGCAGTGAAACTCCGGTCCCCAATCAGCCCCAGCATTTT. Its protein is CASSETPVPNQPQHF.

The chain employs TRBV20-1 and TRBJ1-5; D uncertain. The CDR3 runs to 13 residues. CDR1 DFQATT and CDR2 SNEGSKA come from the germline V gene (reference sequence). V lost 3 bases and J lost 4, with 10 bases in between. CDR3 in DNA: TGCAGTGCTAGTGCCAGGAGGAATCAGCCCCAGCATTTT. Its translation: CSASARRNQPQHF.

The chain recombines TRBV5-5 with TRBJ2-3; 8 bases line up with TRBD2. Germline V gives CDR1 SGHKS, CDR2 YYEKEE (reference sequence). The V gene end was trimmed by 1 base and the J gene end by 4 bases; junction bases not matched to a gene: 11. The CDR3 has 17 amino acids. The DNA for the CDR3 is TGTGCCAGCAGCTTGACTCTACTAGCGGTCGTCGCAGATACGCAGTATTTT. This codes for CASSLTLLAVVADTQYF.

V gene TRBV29-1 combines with J gene TRBJ2-3; tentatively, D is TRBD1 (6 bases). In germline, CDR1 is SQVTM, CDR2 ANQGSEA. The CDR3 extends over 14 amino acids. Trimming removed 3 bases at V and 1 base at J, with 11 bases between. The CDR3 is CSVEFWGRTDTQYF. The CDR3, as DNA: TGCAGCGTTGAGTTCTGGGGGCGCACAGATACGCAGTATTTT.

V and J are TRBV15 and TRBJ2-7; TRBD2 is a possible D gene (6 bases). The germline V and J ends were trimmed by 5 bases and 1 base, with 9 bases remaining between them. The CDR3 runs to 13 residues. Germline-derived CDR1 and CDR2 are LNHNV and YYDKDF (reference sequence). Here the CDR3 DNA reads TGTGCCACCAGCCAGGGACTTTCCTACGAGCAGTACTTC. Translated: CATSQGLSYEQYF.

The chain couples TRBV12-3 or TRBV12-4 to TRBJ1-5; D is uncertain. The V gene lost 9 bases and the J gene lost 2 bases, with 11 bases spanning the gap. The CDR3 extends over 13 amino acids. As DNA, the CDR3 is TGTGCCAGTCCGAAAGAGGGCAATCAGCCCCAGCATTTT. This codes for CASPKEGNQPQHF.

The rearrangement links TRBV6-1 to TRBJ1-5, with 7 bases that match TRBD1. V was clipped by 5 bases and J by 3 bases; unmatched bases: 4. From germline, CDR1 is MNHNS and CDR2 SASEGT. The CDR3 covers 14 residues. CDR3 sequence reads: CASSPDRNNQPQHF. The CDR3, as DNA: TGTGCCAGCAGTCCGGACAGGAACAATCAGCCCCAGCATTTT.